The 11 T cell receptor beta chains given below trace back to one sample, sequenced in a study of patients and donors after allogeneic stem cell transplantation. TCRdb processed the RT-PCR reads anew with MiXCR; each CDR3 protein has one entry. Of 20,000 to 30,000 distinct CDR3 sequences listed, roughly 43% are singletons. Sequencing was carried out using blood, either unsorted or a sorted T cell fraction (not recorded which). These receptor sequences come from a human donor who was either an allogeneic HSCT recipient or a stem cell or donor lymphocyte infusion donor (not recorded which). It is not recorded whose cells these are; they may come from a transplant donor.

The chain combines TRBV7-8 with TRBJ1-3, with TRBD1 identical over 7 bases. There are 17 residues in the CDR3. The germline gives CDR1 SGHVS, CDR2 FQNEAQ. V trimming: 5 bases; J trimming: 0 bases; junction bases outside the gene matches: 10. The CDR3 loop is CASSRRTGRSSGNTIYF. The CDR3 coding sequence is TGTGCCAGCAGCCGCCGGACAGGAAGAAGCTCTGGAAACACCATATATTTT.

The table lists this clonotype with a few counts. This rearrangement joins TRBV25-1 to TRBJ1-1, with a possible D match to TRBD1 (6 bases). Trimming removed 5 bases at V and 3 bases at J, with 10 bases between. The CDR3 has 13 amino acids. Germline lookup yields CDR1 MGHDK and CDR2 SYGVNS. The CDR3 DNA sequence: TGTGCCAGCAGTTCCAGACAGGACACTGAAGCTTTCTTT. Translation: CASSSRQDTEAFF.

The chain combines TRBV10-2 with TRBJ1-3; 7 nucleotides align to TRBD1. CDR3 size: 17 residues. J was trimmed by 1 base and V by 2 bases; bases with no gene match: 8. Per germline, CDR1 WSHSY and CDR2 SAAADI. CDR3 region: CASSEADRVGSGNTIYF. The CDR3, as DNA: TGCGCCAGCAGTGAGGCTGACAGGGTCGGGTCTGGAAACACCATATATTTT.

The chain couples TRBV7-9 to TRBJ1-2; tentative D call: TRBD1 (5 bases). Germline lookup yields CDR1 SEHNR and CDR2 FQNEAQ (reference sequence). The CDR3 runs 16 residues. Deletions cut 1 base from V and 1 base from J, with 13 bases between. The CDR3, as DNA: TGTGCCAGCAGCTTAGATGTAGGGGTACTTAACTATGGCTACACCTTC. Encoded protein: CASSLDVGVLNYGYTF.

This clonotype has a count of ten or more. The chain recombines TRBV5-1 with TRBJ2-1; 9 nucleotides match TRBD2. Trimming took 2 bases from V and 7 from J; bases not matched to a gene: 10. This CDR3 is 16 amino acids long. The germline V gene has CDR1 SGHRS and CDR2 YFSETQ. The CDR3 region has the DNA TGCGCCAGCAGCTTACAGGGATTAGCGGGAGTGAATGAGCAGTTCTTC. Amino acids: CASSLQGLAGVNEQFF.

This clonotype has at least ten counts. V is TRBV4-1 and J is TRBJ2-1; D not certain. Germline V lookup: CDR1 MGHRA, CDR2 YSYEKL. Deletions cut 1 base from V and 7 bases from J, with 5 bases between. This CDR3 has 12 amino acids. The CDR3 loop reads CASSQVGNEQFF. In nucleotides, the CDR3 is TGCGCCAGCAGCCAAGTGGGGAATGAGCAGTTCTTC.

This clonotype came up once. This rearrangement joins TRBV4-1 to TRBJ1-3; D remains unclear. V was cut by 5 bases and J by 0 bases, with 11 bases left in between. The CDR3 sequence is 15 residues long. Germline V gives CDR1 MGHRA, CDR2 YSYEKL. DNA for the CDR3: TGCGCCAGCAGCATCGGGATCCCCTCTGGAAACACCATATATTTT. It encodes CASSIGIPSGNTIYF.

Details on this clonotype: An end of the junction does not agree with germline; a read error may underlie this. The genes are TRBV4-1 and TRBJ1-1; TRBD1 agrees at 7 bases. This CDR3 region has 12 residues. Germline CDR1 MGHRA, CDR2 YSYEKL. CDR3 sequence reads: CASSQNTGTANF. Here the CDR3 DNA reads TGCGCCAGCAGCCAAAATACCGGGACAGCCAACTTT.

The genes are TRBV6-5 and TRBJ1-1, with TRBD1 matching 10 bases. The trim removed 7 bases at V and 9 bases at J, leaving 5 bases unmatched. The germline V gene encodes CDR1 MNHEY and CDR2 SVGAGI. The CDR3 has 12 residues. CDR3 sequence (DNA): TGTGCCAGCACCAAGGGACAGGGGAAAGCTTTCTTT. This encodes CASTKGQGKAFF.

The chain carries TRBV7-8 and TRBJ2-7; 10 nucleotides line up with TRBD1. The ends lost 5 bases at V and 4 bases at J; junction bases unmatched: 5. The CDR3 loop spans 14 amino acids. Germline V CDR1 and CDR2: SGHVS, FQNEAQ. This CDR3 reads CASSGVGQGYEQYF. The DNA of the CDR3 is TGTGCCAGCAGCGGAGTGGGACAGGGGTACGAGCAGTACTTC. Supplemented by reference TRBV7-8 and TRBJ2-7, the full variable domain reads GAGVSQSPRYKVAKRGQDVALRCDPISGHVSLFWYQQALGQGPEFLTYFQNEAQLDKSGLPSDRFFAERPEGSVSTLKIQRTQQEDSAVYLCASSGVGQGYEQYFGPGTRLTVT.

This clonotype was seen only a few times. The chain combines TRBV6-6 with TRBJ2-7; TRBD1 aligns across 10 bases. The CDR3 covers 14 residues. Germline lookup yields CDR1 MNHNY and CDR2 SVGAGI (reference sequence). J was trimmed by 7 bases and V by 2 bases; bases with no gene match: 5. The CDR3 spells CASSYHGQGVEQYF. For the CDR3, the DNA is TGTGCCAGCAGTTACCACGGACAGGGGGTTGAGCAGTACTTC.